The subject of this entry is one TCR beta chain. Germline CDR1 is SQVTM and CDR2 is ANQGSEA. This CDR3 is 14 amino acids long. The V and J ends lost 4 bases and 3 bases respectively, with 16 bases between them. This record comes from a study of T cell changes during pregnancy in multiple sclerosis. The table came from immunoSEQ multiplex PCR; TCRdb's copy has only in-frame clones and leaves some out. The data show 55,000 to 70,000 clones, around 91% seen once. The sequences come from peripheral blood, collected after pregnancy. The chain joins TRBV29-1 to TRBJ2-7; a weak D match, TRBD1 (6 bases). This clonotype was sampled from a female donor with multiple sclerosis, enrolled in a pregnancy study. For the CDR3, the DNA is TGCAGCGTTGTCCGAGGGGGTTCGGTCTACGAGCAGTACTTC. Amino acids: CSVVRGGSVYEQYF.